A single sample is the source of the 7 T cell receptor beta chains below, sequenced in a study of control samples from healthy donors and cancer patients. Profiled with immunoSEQ multiplex PCR; TCRdb holds only in-frame clones, not every one. The sample carries approximately 44,000 clones, more than 65% recorded once. Material: formalin-fixed, paraffin-embedded tissue. These receptors were taken from a male donor with melanoma.

The chain couples TRBV30 to TRBJ2-1; 11 positions agree with TRBD2. In germline, CDR1 is GTSNPN, CDR2 SVGIG (reference sequence). Trimming took 3 bases from V and 6 from J; bases not matched to a gene: 4. CDR3 length: 14 residues. The CDR3 spells CAWRGLAEFNEQFF. The CDR3 DNA reads as TGTGCCTGGAGGGGACTAGCGGAATTCAATGAGCAGTTCTTC.

This clone is a singleton in its sample. The rearrangement uses TRBV13 and TRBJ2-3; no firm D call. Per the germline V gene, CDR1 is PRHDT and CDR2 is FYEKMQ (reference sequence). CDR3 length: 13 residues. Between the trimmed V and J ends, which lost 5 bases and 4 bases, there was a span of 10 bases. This CDR3 is CASSLYNADTQYF. The CDR3, as DNA: TGTGCCAGCAGCCTATACAACGCAGATACGCAGTATTTT.

The chain links TRBV29-1 to TRBJ2-5; D is unclear. V was shortened by 7 bases and J by 3 bases, with 12 bases between the two germline ends. Germline CDR1 is SQVTM and CDR2 is ANQGSEA. This CDR3 has 12 amino acids. The CDR3 spells CSAVTMKETQYF. The CDR3 DNA follows: TGCAGCGCTGTGACAATGAAAGAGACCCAGTACTTC.

This chain uses TRBV10-3 with TRBJ2-5; tentatively, D is TRBD2 (5 bases). V was trimmed by 5 bases and J by 0 bases, leaving 25 bases between them. Looked up from germline, CDR1 is ENHRY and CDR2 is SYGVKD. The CDR3 spans 19 residues. Here the CDR3 DNA reads TGTGCCATCAGTTCTTCCGCCCCGGAAGGGAGTGGGTACCAAGAGACCCAGTACTTC. It yields the protein CAISSSAPEGSGYQETQYF.

The chain uses TRBV28 and TRBJ2-7; D might be TRBD2 (5 bases). The CDR3 runs 11 residues. Per germline, CDR1 MDHEN and CDR2 SYDVKM. The V end was cut by 6 bases, the J end by 4 bases, with 7 bases between. CDR3 DNA: TGTGCCAGCAGGCGGGCTTACGAGCAGTACTTC. It specifies CASRRAYEQYF.

This clone was found once. The chain is built from TRBV4-1 and TRBJ1-6, with TRBD1 matching 7 bases. This CDR3 region has 14 residues. Per germline, CDR1 MGHRA and CDR2 YSYEKL. Trimming at V came to 3 bases and at J to 8 bases, leaving 4 bases not matched to a gene. The CDR3 bases are TGCGCCAGCAGCCAGCTTACAGGGGATTCACCCCTCCACTTT. As protein: CASSQLTGDSPLHF.

The chain joins TRBV30 to TRBJ1-2, with D possibly being TRBD1 (5 bases). Germline V CDR1 and CDR2: GTSNPN, SVGIG (reference sequence). V lost 3 bases, J lost 0 bases, and 14 bases lay in between. CDR3 length: 15 amino acids. The CDR3 is CAWRGTGLANYGYTF. The CDR3 bases are TGTGCCTGGAGGGGTACAGGCCTAGCTAACTATGGCTACACCTTC.